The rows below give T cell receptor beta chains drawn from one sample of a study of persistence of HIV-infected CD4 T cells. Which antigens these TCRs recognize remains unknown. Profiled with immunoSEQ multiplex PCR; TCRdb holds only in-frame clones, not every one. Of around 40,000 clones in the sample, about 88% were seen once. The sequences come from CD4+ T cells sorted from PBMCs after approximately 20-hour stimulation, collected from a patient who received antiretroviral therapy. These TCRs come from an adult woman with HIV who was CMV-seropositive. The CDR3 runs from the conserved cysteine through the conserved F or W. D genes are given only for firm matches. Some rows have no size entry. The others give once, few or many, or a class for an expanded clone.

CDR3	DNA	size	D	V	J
CSVATGHTQPQHF	TGCAGCGTTGCGACAGGGCATACTCAGCCCCAGCATTTT	.	TRBD1	TRBV29-1	TRBJ1-5
CASSLPGAEAFF	TGTGCCAGCTCACTACCAGGCGCTGAAGCTTTCTTT	.	.	TRBV18	TRBJ1-1
CASSPARTEQETQYF	TGCGCCAGCAGCCCCGCAAGGACAGAACAAGAGACCCAGTACTTC	few	.	TRBV4-1	TRBJ2-5
CSGKTDGNTIYF	TGCAGCGGGAAGACTGATGGAAACACCATATATTTT	.	.	TRBV29-1	TRBJ1-3
CASSSSGAGPYEQYF	TGCGCCAGCAGCTCCTCAGGGGCAGGGCCCTACGAGCAGTACTTC	.	.	TRBV5-1	TRBJ2-7
CSVGGGNGVPGELFF	TGCAGCGTTGGAGGGGGAAATGGGGTGCCCGGGGAGCTGTTTTTT	.	.	TRBV29-1	TRBJ2-2
CASSLEIFSGANVLTF	TGCGCCAGCAGCTTGGAGATCTTCTCTGGGGCCAACGTCCTGACTTTC	.	.	TRBV5-1	TRBJ2-6
CATPRNKRITDTQYF	TGTGCCACACCTCGGAACAAGCGGATCACAGATACGCAGTATTTT	once	.	TRBV24-1	TRBJ2-3
CASSFSGTTPLHF	TGTGCCAGCAGTTTTTCAGGGACCACACCCCTCCACTTT	.	.	TRBV12-3/TRBV12-4	TRBJ1-6
CASSQGPSLGEETQYF	TGTGCCAGCAGCCAAGGGCCATCTCTTGGGGAAGAGACCCAGTACTTC	.	.	TRBV14	TRBJ2-5
CAWTGGVRNTIYF	TGTGCCTGGACAGGTGGCGTTAGGAACACCATATATTTT	.	.	TRBV30	TRBJ1-3
CASNTVLSSGNTIYF	TGTGCCAGCAACACCGTCTTAAGCTCTGGAAACACCATATATTTT	.	.	TRBV2	TRBJ1-3
CATMRFYGYTF	TGTGCCACCATGAGATTCTATGGCTACACCTTC	.	.	TRBV6-5	TRBJ1-2
CASSLEGARRGTEAFF	TGCGCCAGCAGCTTGGAGGGGGCAAGGAGAGGCACTGAAGCTTTCTTT	.	TRBD1	TRBV5-1	TRBJ1-1
CASSLPRDNSPLHF	TGCGCCAGCAGCTTGCCTAGGGATAATTCACCCCTCCACTTT	.	.	TRBV5-1	TRBJ1-6
CASSASRYQETQYF	TGTGCCAGCAGTGCGTCCCGGTACCAAGAGACCCAGTACTTC	.	.	TRBV2	TRBJ2-5
CASSYWNSPLHF	TGTGCCAGCAGTTATTGGAATTCACCCCTCCACTTT	.	.	TRBV6-1	TRBJ1-6
CASSRWAMNTEAFF	TGTGCCAGCAGCCGCTGGGCCATGAACACTGAAGCTTTCTTT	.	.	TRBV5-8	TRBJ1-1
CASSLAGTSMDTIYF	TGCGCCAGCAGCTTGGCTGGTACTTCAATGGACACCATATATTTT	.	.	TRBV5-1	TRBJ1-3
CASRGQGSHQPQHF	TGTGCCAGTAGGGGACAGGGCTCCCATCAGCCCCAGCATTTT	.	TRBD1	TRBV6-5	TRBJ1-5
CASSKSQIGNTIYF	TGTGCCAGTTCCAAATCCCAGATTGGGAACACCATATATTTT	.	.	TRBV19	TRBJ1-3
CATSDSRGLYGYTF	TGTGCCACCAGTGATTCACGGGGGCTCTATGGCTACACCTTC	once	.	TRBV24-1	TRBJ1-2
CASSVTTSTSGYTF	TGTGCCAGCAGCGTTACGACCTCGACGTCTGGCTACACCTTC	.	.	TRBV9	TRBJ1-2
CASSLVRDGDNEQFF	TGCGCCAGCAGCTTGGTACGGGACGGAGACAATGAGCAGTTCTTC	once	.	TRBV5-1	TRBJ2-1
CASSLSLATNEKLFF	TGTGCCAGCAGCTTGTCTTTAGCAACTAATGAAAAACTGTTTTTT	.	.	TRBV5-6	TRBJ1-4
CATSDFDSIKYEQFF	TGTGCCACCAGTGACTTTGACAGTATCAAGTATGAGCAGTTCTTC	.	.	TRBV24-1	TRBJ2-1
CASSLRSRLAGALAKNIQYF	TGTGCCAGCAGCTTAAGATCCCGACTAGCGGGGGCCTTAGCCAAAAACATTCAGTACTTC	.	TRBD2	TRBV7-3	TRBJ2-4
CATSDSGSTDTQYF	TGTGCCACCAGTGATTCCGGTTCCACAGATACGCAGTATTTT	.	.	TRBV24-1	TRBJ2-3
CASSFGTGRPEAFF	TGTGCCAGCAGCTTCGGGACGGGCAGACCCGAAGCTTTCTTT	.	.	TRBV5-4	TRBJ1-1
CASSSLNEKLFF	TGTGCCAGCAGTTCCCTTAATGAAAAACTGTTTTTT	.	.	TRBV6-6	TRBJ1-4
CASSYSSQAQGNTIYF	TGTGCCAGCTCATATTCTAGCCAGGCGCAAGGAAACACCATATATTTT	.	.	TRBV18	TRBJ1-3
CASSDTPRQEQYF	TGTGCCAGCAGTGATACACCGCGACAAGAGCAGTACTTC	.	.	TRBV6-1	TRBJ2-7
CSASPENYGYTF	TGCAGTGCTAGTCCAGAGAACTATGGCTACACCTTC	few	.	TRBV20-1	TRBJ1-2
CASSQESARQPYGYTF	TGCGCCAGCAGCCAAGAATCGGCGAGACAGCCTTATGGCTACACCTTC	.	.	TRBV4-1	TRBJ1-2
CSVQTGGDSPLHF	TGCAGCGTCCAGACAGGGGGGGATTCACCCCTCCACTTT	.	TRBD1	TRBV29-1	TRBJ1-6
CASRSVAHTDTQYF	TGTGCCAGTAGGTCGGTCGCTCACACAGATACGCAGTATTTT	.	.	TRBV19	TRBJ2-3
CASSIVTRTEAFF	TGTGCCAGTAGTATAGTAACACGTACTGAAGCTTTCTTT	.	.	TRBV19	TRBJ1-1
CASNRDANTGELFF	TGTGCCAGCAACCGGGACGCGAACACCGGGGAGCTGTTTTTT	.	.	TRBV2	TRBJ2-2
CASSTNAGRTSEAFF	TGTGCCAGCAGCACGAATGCGGGGAGGACGTCTGAAGCTTTCTTT	.	.	TRBV3-1/TRBV3-2	TRBJ1-1
CASSVAQRGGLETQYF	TGTGCCAGCAGCGTAGCCCAGCGGGGGGGCCTGGAGACCCAGTACTTC	.	TRBD2	TRBV9	TRBJ2-5
CASSIQGLSFYGYTF	TGTGCCAGTAGTATTCAAGGCCTGTCCTTCTATGGCTACACCTTC	.	.	TRBV19	TRBJ1-2
CASSIGQEYTGELFF	TGCGCCAGCAGTATCGGGCAGGAGTACACCGGGGAGCTGTTTTTT	.	.	TRBV5-1	TRBJ2-2
CASSQDSGGPGELFF	TGCGCCAGCAGCCAAGATTCGGGGGGCCCCGGGGAGCTGTTTTTT	.	.	TRBV4-1	TRBJ2-2
CAWGIAGGAYNEQFF	TGTGCCTGGGGAATAGCGGGGGGGGCCTACAATGAGCAGTTCTTC	.	TRBD2	TRBV30	TRBJ2-1
CASRSGTGAQPQHF	TGTGCCAGCAGGTCCGGCACGGGGGCTCAGCCCCAGCATTTT	once	.	TRBV6-6	TRBJ1-5
CASSEARSSRGYGYTF	TGTGCCAGCAGTGAAGCCCGGAGTTCTAGAGGCTATGGCTACACCTTC	.	.	TRBV6-1	TRBJ1-2
CASSPRGESASEQYF	TGTGCCAGCAGCCCACGGGGTGAATCCGCCTCCGAGCAGTACTTC	.	.	TRBV7-8	TRBJ2-7
CASSRTGGGNTIYF	TGTGCCAGCAGCCGAACAGGGGGTGGAAACACCATATATTTT	.	TRBD1	TRBV7-3	TRBJ1-3
CASSQSINTEAFF	TGTGCCAGCAGCCAGAGTATTAACACTGAAGCTTTCTTT	.	.	TRBV3-1/TRBV3-2	TRBJ1-1
CASGQGKGTDTQYF	TGTGCCAGCGGACAGGGGAAGGGCACAGATACGCAGTATTTT	.	TRBD1	TRBV11-3	TRBJ2-3
CASTQDRAPYEQYF	TGTGCCAGCACACAGGACAGGGCTCCCTACGAGCAGTACTTC	.	TRBD1	TRBV6-5	TRBJ2-7
CASSSRGGVNEQFF	TGTGCCAGCAGCTCCCGAGGGGGAGTAAATGAGCAGTTCTTC	.	.	TRBV3-1/TRBV3-2	TRBJ2-1
CASSERRGSGNTIYF	TGTGCCAGCAGTGAAAGGAGGGGCTCTGGAAACACCATATATTTT	.	.	TRBV2	TRBJ1-3
CASSFMNTEAFF	TGTGCCAGCAGTTTCATGAACACTGAAGCTTTCTTT	.	.	TRBV12-3/TRBV12-4	TRBJ1-1